This T cell receptor beta chain was sequenced for a study of T cells in women clearing cervical HPV infection. About the research overall: Cases: HPV16-related CIN3 or worse on histology, a couple of invasive cancers.

Broader study findings: TRBV6-7 abundance was lower in cases than controls (about 0.099% versus 0.16%).

The CDR3 is made up of 14 amino acids. Germline assignment: CDR1 MNHEY and CDR2 SVGEGT. About this clone itself: Its specificity is unknown. A junction end diverges from the germline sequence, so it may reflect a read error. The read comes to an end 3 residues before the CDR3 does, leaving the germline J gene to fill in the end. This specimen includes other DNA sequences encoding the same CDR3.

Method: immunoSEQ multiplex PCR; TCRdb's copy keeps in-frame clones and lacks some. The table for this sample gives more than 20,000 clones. The receptor was isolated from a woman aged 18-69 years with a cervical HPV16 infection that either progressed to CIN3+ or cleared (not recorded which). Sequences were obtained from blood buffy coat. The chain has TRBV6-2 or TRBV6-3 and TRBJ1-2, with D possibly matching TRBD1 (6 bases). The CDR3 sequence is CASSYSDRRSGYTF. CDR3 DNA, as far as it was read: TGTGCTAGCAGTTACTCAGACAGGCGGAGTGGC.